This T cell receptor (beta chain) was sequenced for a study of early T cells in non-severe SARS-CoV-2 infection. TCRdb re-called the 5' RACE reads with MiXCR, one entry per CDR3 protein. The table includes 45,000 to 50,000 distinct CDR3 sequences, roughly 6.1% detected once. The input for sequencing was whole blood, taken at baseline. This sequence was found in an adult who was a healthcare worker with PCR-confirmed SARS-CoV-2 infection or an uninfected control (not recorded which).

CDR3 nucleotides: TGTGCCAGCAAGCGGGAGGGAGGAAATGAGCAGTTCTTC. Protein product: CASKREGGNEQFF. The chain employs TRBV6-5 and TRBJ2-1, with 10 bases identical to TRBD2. With 7 bases clipped from V and 7 bases from J, the junction kept 4 bases outside the gene matches. The CDR3 is 13 amino acids. Germline V gene data show CDR1 as MNHEY and CDR2 as SVGAGI.